This T cell receptor beta chain was sequenced during a study of blood T cell repertoires in COVID-19. The wider study: There were acute and convalescent COVID-19 samples, and they came from the United States, Italy and Spain. Nucleic acid was either cDNA or gDNA, and it came from T cells, B-cell-depleted T cells, or PBMCs.

Trimming shortened V by 0 bases and J by 8 bases, and 17 bases separated the two germline ends. Germline V lookup: CDR1 SGDLS, CDR2 YYNGEE. This CDR3 is 16 amino acids long. Source study methods: Reference gene primer amplification gave estimated nucleated cell counts. Assay used: immunoSEQ multiplex PCR; TCRdb lists only in-frame clones, some missing. The D gene and trimming were derived from the DNA, and the V and J assignments and clone size from that table. The sample has 100,000 to 150,000 clones, just under 85% seen once. The clonotype originates from a woman aged 50 to 60 with acute or convalescent COVID-19. Material for sequencing was peripheral blood. This rearrangement joins TRBV9 to TRBJ2-2, with D possibly being TRBD1 (6 bases). CDR3: CASSVATDSRSGELFF. CDR3 DNA sequence: TGTGCCAGCAGCGTAGCTACGGACAGCAGGTCGGGGGAGCTGTTTTTT.